These T cell receptor beta chains were read from a single sample in a study of CD8+CD57+ T cells in acquired aplastic anemia. Using its own MiXCR run on the reads, TCRdb lists one record per CDR3 protein. Of 150,000 to 200,000 distinct CDR3 sequences listed, 55% to 70% are singletons. Input material: sorted CD4+, CD8+, or CD8+CD57+ T cells (not recorded which) from PBMCs. These receptors were taken from a human donor in good health. Both conserved end residues are part of each CDR3. A D gene is named only where the DNA matches it firmly. Clone size, where shown, is once, few, many, or a class for clones that have expanded.

>TRBV5-6|16|-|TRBJ2-5|-
CASSLSSGLTGETQYF
TGTGCCAGCAGCTTGAGTTCCGGGCTAACGGGAGAGACCCAGTACTTC
>TRBV7-8|13|-|TRBJ1-1|many
CASSDPLNTEAFF
TGTGCCAGCAGCGATCCCCTGAACACTGAAGCTTTCTTT
>TRBV7-9|15|-|TRBJ2-3|-
CASSLGGGAADTQYF
TGTGCCAGCAGCTTAGGGGGGGGGGCGGCAGATACGCAGTATTTT
>TRBV7-9|17|TRBD2|TRBJ2-3|-
CASSWGLAGYRTDTQYF
TGCGCCAGCAGCTGGGGACTAGCGGGGTATCGCACAGATACGCAGTATTTT
>TRBV5-8|14|-|TRBJ2-7|many
CASSLASSTYEQYF
TGTGCCAGCAGCTTGGCCTCATCTACCTACGAGCAGTACTTC
>TRBV28|19|-|TRBJ2-6|few
CASSLSRVGRGSGANVLTF
TGTGCCAGCAGTTTAAGCAGGGTCGGGCGCGGCTCTGGGGCCAACGTCCTGACTTTC
>TRBV30|13|-|TRBJ2-5|-
CAWKLGVNETQYF
TGTGCCTGGAAACTGGGGGTTAACGAGACCCAGTACTTC
>TRBV2|16|-|TRBJ1-1|-
CASSQESKGANTEAFF
TGCGCCAGCAGCCAAGAATCGAAGGGCGCGAACACTGAAGCTTTCTTT
>TRBV12-3/TRBV12-4|11|-|TRBJ1-2|-
CASSLGSGYTF
TGTGCCAGCAGTTTGGGGTCTGGCTACACCTTC
>TRBV10-3|12|-|TRBJ1-5|-
CATRSGVQPQRF
TGTGCCACCCGATCGGGGGTTCAGCCCCAGCGTTTT
>TRBV14|16|TRBD1|TRBJ2-3|-
CASSPPGQGVQDTQYF
TGTGCCAGCAGCCCCCCAGGACAGGGGGTACAGGATACGCAGTATTTT
>TRBV20-1|14|-|TRBJ1-1|-
CSAVFRGRGTEAFF
TGCAGTGCCGTCTTTAGAGGTAGGGGCACTGAAGCTTTCTTT
>TRBV20-1|11|-|TRBJ2-7|-
CSARSGHEQYF
TGCAGTGCGAGAAGTGGGCACGAGCAGTATTTC
>TRBV12-3/TRBV12-4|13|-|TRBJ1-1|-
CASSLAGGVEAFF
TGTGCCAGCAGTTTAGCGGGAGGGGTTGAAGCTTTCTTT
>TRBV19|15|TRBD1|TRBJ1-5|-
CASSIDRVPNQPQHF
TGTGCCAGTAGTATTGACAGGGTCCCCAATCAGCCCCAGCATTTT
>TRBV7-8|15|-|TRBJ1-6|many
CASSLDSNYNSPLHF
TGTGCCAGCAGCTTAGATAGTAACTATAATTCACCCCTCCACTTT
>TRBV20-1|15|TRBD2|TRBJ2-7|-
CSASLPLAGVYEQYF
TGCAGTGCTAGCCTCCCACTAGCGGGAGTCTACGAGCAGTACTTC
>TRBV7-7|14|TRBD1|TRBJ2-5|-
CASSAGTGVETQYF
TGTGCTAGCAGTGCCGGGACAGGGGTTGAGACCCAGTACTTC
>TRBV7-2|14|-|TRBJ2-7|few
CASSLAHRAHEQYF
TGTGCCAGCAGCTTAGCACACAGGGCCCACGAGCAGTACTTC
>TRBV20-1|17|-|TRBJ1-4|-
CSASDIGGGQPVERLFF
TGCAGTGCTAGCGACATTGGGGGAGGACAGCCTGTCGAGCGACTGTTTTTT
>TRBV20-1|13|-|TRBJ1-5|few
CSAKGDSNQPQHF
TGCAGTGCTAAGGGGGATAGCAATCAGCCCCAGCATTTT
>TRBV27|15|TRBD1|TRBJ2-7|-
CASSSIQGSLYEQYF
TGTGCCAGCAGTTCGATACAGGGGTCATTATACGAGCAGTACTTC
>TRBV9|14|-|TRBJ2-3|-
CASSRRVGTDTQYF
TGTGCCAGCAGTCGACGGGTGGGCACAGATACGCAGTATTTT
>TRBV14|16|-|TRBJ2-1|-
CASSPAVGENYNEQFF
TGTGCCAGCAGCCCAGCGGTCGGGGAGAACTACAATGAGCAGTTCTTC
>TRBV29-1|12|-|TRBJ2-7|-
CSVCAASLEQYF
TGCAGCGTTTGCGCGGCTAGCTTGGAGCAGTACTTC
>TRBV7-9|15|-|TRBJ2-1|-
CASSLDWAPGDEQFF
TGTGCCAGCAGCTTAGACTGGGCCCCCGGCGATGAGCAGTTCTTC
>TRBV5-6|10|-|TRBJ1-2|once
CASCPPGDTF
TGTGCCAGCTGCCCCCCAGGGGACACCTTC
>TRBV2|13|-|TRBJ1-2|-
CASLMVVGTGYTF
TGTGCCAGCCTAATGGTGGTTGGTACTGGCTACACCTTC
>TRBV2|16|-|TRBJ2-5|-
CASSEWPGEVGETQYF
TGTGCCAGCAGTGAGTGGCCCGGGGAGGTGGGAGAGACCCAGTACTTC
>TRBV20-1|12|-|TRBJ1-2|-
CSARVGGYGYTF
TGCAGTGCTAGAGTTGGGGGCTATGGCTACACCTTC
>TRBV24-1|13|TRBD1|TRBJ1-5|few
CATSGGTGQPQHF
TGTGCCACCAGTGGCGGGACAGGGCAGCCCCAGCATTTT
>TRBV25-1|14|-|TRBJ2-1|-
CASKGTSSYNEQFF
TGTGCCAGCAAAGGAACAAGCTCCTACAATGAGCAGTTCTTC
>TRBV7-6|12|-|TRBJ2-2|-
CASSLRAGELFF
TGTGCCAGCAGCTTGAGGGCTGGGGAGCTGTTTTTT
>TRBV12-3/TRBV12-4|14|-|TRBJ1-3|many
CASQPAGGGNTIYF
TGTGCCAGCCAACCGGCGGGGGGCGGAAACACCATATATTTT
>TRBV19|14|TRBD2|TRBJ2-7|-
CASSRRLAAYEQYF
TGTGCCAGTAGTAGACGACTAGCGGCCTACGAGCAGTACTTC
>TRBV7-9|12|TRBD1|TRBJ1-1|many
CASSTGQLEAFF
TGTGCCAGCAGCACGGGACAGCTTGAAGCTTTCTTT
>TRBV7-9|14|TRBD2|TRBJ2-7|-
CASSFRAGGPEQYF
TGTGCCAGCAGCTTCAGAGCGGGGGGGCCCGAGCAGTACTTC
>TRBV20-1|15|TRBD2|TRBJ2-3|-
CSAIEAGGLLDTQYF
TGCAGTGCCATCGAAGCGGGAGGCCTGCTTGATACGCAGTATTTT
>TRBV7-9|17|-|TRBJ2-2|many
CASSLGGLLPDTGELFF
TGTGCCAGCAGCTTAGGAGGCCTTTTACCCGACACCGGGGAGCTGTTTTTT
>TRBV7-9|12|-|TRBJ2-1|-
CASSHNDNEQFF
TGTGCCAGCAGCCATAACGACAATGAGCAGTTCTTC
>TRBV7-2|15|TRBD1|TRBJ1-2|-
CASSTQTGDAAGYTF
TGTGCCAGCAGCACGCAGACAGGGGACGCAGCTGGCTACACCTTC
>TRBV7-9|17|TRBD2|TRBJ2-1|many
CASSLVPGLAGSGEQFF
TGTGCCAGCAGCTTAGTGCCAGGACTAGCGGGATCTGGTGAGCAGTTCTTC
>TRBV10-3|16|TRBD1|TRBJ1-6|-
CAIADREPSYNSPLHF
TGTGCCATCGCCGACAGGGAACCCTCCTATAATTCACCCCTCCACTTT
>TRBV2|15|TRBD1|TRBJ2-7|-
CASRGTGGKHYEQYF
TGTGCCAGCAGAGGGACAGGGGGCAAGCATTACGAGCAGTACTTC
>TRBV20-1|13|-|TRBJ1-2|-
CSVEPGEGYGYTF
TGCAGTGTCGAGCCAGGGGAAGGCTATGGCTACACCTTC
>TRBV14|16|TRBD2|TRBJ2-1|many
CASSQESSGYANEQFF
TGTGCCAGCAGCCAAGAATCTAGCGGGTACGCCAATGAGCAGTTCTTC
>TRBV10-3|13|TRBD1|TRBJ1-2|-
CATEGTGINGYTF
TGTGCCACCGAAGGGACAGGAATAAACGGCTACACCTTC
>TRBV19|17|-|TRBJ1-1|-
CASSITRRGQGNTEAFF
TGTGCCAGTAGTATTACCCGTCGGGGACAAGGGAACACTGAAGCTTTCTTT
>TRBV30|13|TRBD1|TRBJ2-7|-
CAWDRGNSYEQYF
TGTGCCTGGGACAGGGGGAACTCCTACGAGCAGTACTTC
>TRBV7-3|15|TRBD2|TRBJ2-3|-
CASSLTAGGTDTQYF
TGTGCCAGCAGCTTAACAGCGGGAGGCACAGATACGCAGTATTTT
>TRBV24-1|13|-|TRBJ2-7|few
CATSDGRGSEQYF
TGTGCCACCAGTGATGGCAGGGGCAGCGAGCAGTACTTC
>TRBV7-9|15|-|TRBJ2-5|-
CASSPRGRGNETQYF
TGTGCCAGCAGCCCGCGGGGAAGGGGTAATGAGACCCAGTACTTC
>TRBV2|11|TRBD2|TRBJ2-1|-
CASPGGDEQFF
TGTGCCAGCCCCGGGGGGGATGAGCAGTTCTTC